This T cell receptor beta chain came from a study of blood T cell repertoires in COVID-19. For the study at large: Specimens from acute and convalescent COVID-19 originated in the United States, Italy and Spain. PBMCs, B-cell-depleted T cells, or T cells provided the cDNA or gDNA that made up the material.

CDR1 LGHNA and CDR2 YNFKEQ come from the germline V gene. The CDR3 length is 17 residues. The junction had 12 bases not matched to a gene; V was cut back by 5 bases and J by 1 base. Authors' data handling: By means of reference gene primer amplification, nucleated cell counts were estimated. The method was immunoSEQ multiplex PCR; TCRdb's version includes in-frame clones alone and lacks a portion of them. V, J and clone size are those of that table, while D and trimming were read from the DNA. The sample shows roughly 290,000 clones, more than 85% of them seen only once. V and J are TRBV4-2 and TRBJ1-2, with 8 positions matching TRBD1. The clonotype was recovered from a man younger than 40 with acute or convalescent COVID-19. The sample comprised peripheral blood. The CDR3 DNA sequence: TGTGCCAGCAGCGCGTCAGGGGGCGAAGTCATTAACTATGGCTACACCTTC. Translating it yields CASSASGGEVINYGYTF.